This T cell receptor beta chain derives from a study of monozygotic twins with inflammatory bowel disease. Germline V gene sequence: CDR1 LGHNA, CDR2 YNFKEQ. CDR3 length: 12 residues. General observations from the study: With others, IBD patients shared fewer clonotypes than healthy twins did, especially with disease activity.

A remark on this clonotype: Its cognate antigen is unknown.

TCRdb reprocessed the 5' RACE reads and reports one entry per CDR3 protein, with no DNA. This sample's table has some 200,000 distinct CDR3 sequences. The sequenced material came from blood. The chain is built from TRBV4-2 and TRBJ1-1. The receptor's source is a human donor with ulcerative colitis or Crohn's disease, or a healthy co-twin of an affected twin (not recorded which). The CDR3 protein is CASRLTNTEAFF.